This T cell receptor (beta chain) is drawn from a study of early stage breast cancer tumors. Study information: Each sample averaged roughly 10-fold read coverage.

Produced via immunoSEQ multiplex PCR; TCRdb's table is partial and in-frame only. This sample has around 53,000 clones; about nine tenths occur once, and the top ten carry around 5%. As concerns this clone: The target antigen is unknown.

Study-wide results and caveats: Compared with adjacent normal breast, tumors showed approximately 2.5-fold denser, more clonal T cells.

The sample was blood. The receptor's source is a person between 65 and 80 years old with breast cancer.

CDR3 DNA sequence: TGCAGTGCTTGGACAGACTATGGCTACACCTTC. Its protein product is CSAWTDYGYTF. The rearrangement uses TRBV20-1 and TRBJ1-2; a weak D match, TRBD1 (6 bases). Germline values: CDR1 DFQATT, CDR2 SNEGSKA (reference sequence). V was pared by 5 bases and J by 3 bases, with 7 bases between. The CDR3 covers 11 residues.